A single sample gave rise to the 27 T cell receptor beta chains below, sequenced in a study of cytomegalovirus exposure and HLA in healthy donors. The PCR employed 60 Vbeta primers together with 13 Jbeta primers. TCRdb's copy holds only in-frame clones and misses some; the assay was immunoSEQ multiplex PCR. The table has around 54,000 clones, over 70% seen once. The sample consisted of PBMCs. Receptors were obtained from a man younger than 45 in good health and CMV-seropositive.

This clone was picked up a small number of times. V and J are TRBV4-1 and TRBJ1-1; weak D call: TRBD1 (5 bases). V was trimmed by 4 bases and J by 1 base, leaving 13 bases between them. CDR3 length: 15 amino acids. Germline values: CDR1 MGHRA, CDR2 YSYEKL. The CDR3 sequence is CASSLMPGGNTEAFF. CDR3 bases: TGCGCCAGCAGCCTGATGCCGGGGGGGAACACTGAAGCTTTCTTT.

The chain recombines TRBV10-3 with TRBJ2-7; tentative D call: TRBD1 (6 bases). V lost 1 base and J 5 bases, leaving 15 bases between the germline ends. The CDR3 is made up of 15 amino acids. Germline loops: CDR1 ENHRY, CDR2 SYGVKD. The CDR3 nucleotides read TGTGCCATCAGTGAGTTAAGGGGGTCCCCTCACGAGCAGTACTTC. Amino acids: CAISELRGSPHEQYF.

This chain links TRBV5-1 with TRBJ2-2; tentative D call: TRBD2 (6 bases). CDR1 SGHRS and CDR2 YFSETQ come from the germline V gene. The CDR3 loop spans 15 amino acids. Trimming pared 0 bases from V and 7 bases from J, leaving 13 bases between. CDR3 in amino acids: CASSLDGGTIGELFF. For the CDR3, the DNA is TGCGCCAGCAGCTTGGATGGGGGGACGATCGGGGAGCTGTTTTTT.

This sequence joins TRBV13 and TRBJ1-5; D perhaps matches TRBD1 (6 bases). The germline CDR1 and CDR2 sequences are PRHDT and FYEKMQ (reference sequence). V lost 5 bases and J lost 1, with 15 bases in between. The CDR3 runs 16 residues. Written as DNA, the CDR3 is TGTGCCAGCAGCGAGTCTATACAGGGCAGCAATCAGCCCCAGCATTTT. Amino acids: CASSESIQGSNQPQHF.

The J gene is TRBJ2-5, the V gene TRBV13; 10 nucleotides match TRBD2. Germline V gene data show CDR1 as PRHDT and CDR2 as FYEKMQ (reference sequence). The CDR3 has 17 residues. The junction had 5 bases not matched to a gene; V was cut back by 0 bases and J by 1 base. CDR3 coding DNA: TGTGCCAGCAGCTTAGGATTAGCGGGGGGCTTCCAAGAGACCCAGTACTTC. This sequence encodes CASSLGLAGGFQETQYF.

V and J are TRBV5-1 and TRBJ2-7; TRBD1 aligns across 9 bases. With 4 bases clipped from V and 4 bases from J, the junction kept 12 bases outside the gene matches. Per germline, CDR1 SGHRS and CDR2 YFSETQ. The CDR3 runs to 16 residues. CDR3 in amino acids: CASSASGQGSPYEQYF. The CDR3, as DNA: TGCGCCAGCAGCGCGTCGGGACAGGGCTCTCCATACGAGCAGTACTTC.

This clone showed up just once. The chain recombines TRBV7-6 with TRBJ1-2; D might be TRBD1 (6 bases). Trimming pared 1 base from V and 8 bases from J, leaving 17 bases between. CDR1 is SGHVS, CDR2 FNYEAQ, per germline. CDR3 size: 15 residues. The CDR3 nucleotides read TGTGCCAGCAGCTTAGGGTCTCGACAGGCGCAGGGCTACACCTTC. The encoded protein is CASSLGSRQAQGYTF.

DNA for the CDR3: TGTGCTAGTGGTTTGAGTGTCAATCGTCGGCAGGGGGCGACTGAAGCTTTCTTT. Protein: CASGLSVNRRQGATEAFF. The J gene is TRBJ1-1, the V gene TRBV12-5; 8 bases line up with TRBD1. Germline loops: CDR1 LGHNT, CDR2 FRNRAP. J was trimmed by 5 bases and V by 2 bases; bases with no gene match: 16. This CDR3 is 18 amino acids long.

The CDR3 DNA reads as TGTGCCAGTAGGAACGCCGGGACTAGCGTGGTCCACGAGCAGTACTTC. It encodes CASRNAGTSVVHEQYF. The V call is TRBV19, the J call TRBJ2-7; 10 bases map to TRBD2. CDR1 and CDR2 from the germline V gene are LNHDA and SQIVND (reference sequence). The J segment lost 5 bases and the V segment lost 6 bases, leaving 13 bases of the junction unmatched. The CDR3 is 16 amino acids.

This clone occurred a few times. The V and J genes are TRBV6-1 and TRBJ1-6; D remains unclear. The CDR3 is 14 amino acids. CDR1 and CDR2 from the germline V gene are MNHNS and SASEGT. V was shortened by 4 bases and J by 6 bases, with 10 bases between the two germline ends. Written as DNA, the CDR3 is TGTGCCAGCAGTGGGAGATCGCTTAATTCACCCCTCCACTTT. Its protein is CASSGRSLNSPLHF.

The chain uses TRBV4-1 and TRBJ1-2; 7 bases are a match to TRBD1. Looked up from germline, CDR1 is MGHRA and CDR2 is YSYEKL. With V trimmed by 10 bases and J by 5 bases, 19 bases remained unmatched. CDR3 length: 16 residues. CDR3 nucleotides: TGCGCCACCAAGAGGGAAGCAACACAACAGGGGTATGGCTACACCTTC. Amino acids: CATKREATQQGYGYTF.

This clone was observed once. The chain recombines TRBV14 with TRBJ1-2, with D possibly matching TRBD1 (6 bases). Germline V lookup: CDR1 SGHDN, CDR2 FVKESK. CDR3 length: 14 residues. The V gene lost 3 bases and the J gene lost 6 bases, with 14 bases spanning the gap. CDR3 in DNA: TGTGCCAGCAGCCACGAAACAGGGTCGGATGGCTACACCTTC. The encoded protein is CASSHETGSDGYTF.

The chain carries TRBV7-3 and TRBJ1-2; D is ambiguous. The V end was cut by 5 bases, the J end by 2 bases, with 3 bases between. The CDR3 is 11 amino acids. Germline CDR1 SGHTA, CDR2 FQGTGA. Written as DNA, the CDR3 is TGTGCCAGCAGCCTAAACTATGGCTACACCTTC. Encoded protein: CASSLNYGYTF.

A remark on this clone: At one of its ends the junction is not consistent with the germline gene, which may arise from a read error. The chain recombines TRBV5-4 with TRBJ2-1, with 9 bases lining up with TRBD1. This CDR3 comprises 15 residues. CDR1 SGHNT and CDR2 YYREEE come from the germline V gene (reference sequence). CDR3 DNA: TGTGCCAGCAGCCCCGGCGGGACAGGGTACAGTGAGCAGTTCTTC. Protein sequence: CASSPGGTGYSEQFF. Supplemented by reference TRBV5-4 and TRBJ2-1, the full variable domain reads ETGVTQSPTHLIKTRGQQVTLRCSSQSGHNTVSWYQQALGQGPQFIFQYYREEENGRGNFPPRFSGLQFPNYSSELNVNALELDDSALYLCASSPGGTGYSEQFFGPGTRLTVL.

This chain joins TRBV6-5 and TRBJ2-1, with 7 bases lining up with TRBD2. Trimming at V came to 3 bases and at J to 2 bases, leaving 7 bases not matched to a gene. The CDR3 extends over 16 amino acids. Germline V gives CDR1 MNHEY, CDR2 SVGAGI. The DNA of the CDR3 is TGTGCCAGCAGTTATTTGAAGCGGGGCGCCTACAATGAGCAGTTCTTC. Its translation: CASSYLKRGAYNEQFF.

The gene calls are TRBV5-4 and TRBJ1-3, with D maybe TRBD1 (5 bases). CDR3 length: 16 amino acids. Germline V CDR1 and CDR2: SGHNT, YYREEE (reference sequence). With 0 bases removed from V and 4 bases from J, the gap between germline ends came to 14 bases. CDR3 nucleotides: TGTGCCAGCAGCTTGGGGGGGGGTGGCCTCGGAAACACCATATATTTT. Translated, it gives CASSLGGGGLGNTIYF.

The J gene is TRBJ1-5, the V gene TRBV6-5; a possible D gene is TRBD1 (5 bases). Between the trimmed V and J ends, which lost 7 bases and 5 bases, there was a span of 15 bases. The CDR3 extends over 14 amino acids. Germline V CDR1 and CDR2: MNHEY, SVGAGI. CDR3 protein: CASTTGVTDQPQHF. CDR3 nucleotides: TGTGCCAGCACCACGGGGGTTACGGATCAGCCCCAGCATTTT.

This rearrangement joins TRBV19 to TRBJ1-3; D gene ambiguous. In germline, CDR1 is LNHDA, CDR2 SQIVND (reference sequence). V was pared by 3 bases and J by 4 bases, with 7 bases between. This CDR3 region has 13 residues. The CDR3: CASSITLGNTIYF. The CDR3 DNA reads TGTGCCAGTAGTATTACATTAGGAAACACCATATATTTT.

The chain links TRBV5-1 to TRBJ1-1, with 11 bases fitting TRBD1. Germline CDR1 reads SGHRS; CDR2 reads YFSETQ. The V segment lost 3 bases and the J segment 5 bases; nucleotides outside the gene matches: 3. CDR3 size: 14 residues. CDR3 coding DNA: TGCGCCAGCAGCTGGACAGGGGGCGTTACTGAAGCTTTCTTT. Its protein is CASSWTGGVTEAFF.

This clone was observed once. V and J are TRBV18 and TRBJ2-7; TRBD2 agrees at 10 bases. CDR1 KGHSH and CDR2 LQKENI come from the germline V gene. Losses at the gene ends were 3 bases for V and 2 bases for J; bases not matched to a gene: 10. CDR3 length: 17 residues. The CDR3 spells CASSPRGLAGVTYEQYF. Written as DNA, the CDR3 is TGTGCCAGCTCACCCCGGGGGCTAGCGGGGGTGACCTACGAGCAGTACTTC.

The CDR3 reads CSVDKGLTKETQYF. As DNA, the CDR3 is TGCAGCGTTGACAAGGGACTCACAAAAGAGACCCAGTACTTC. The chain uses TRBV29-1 and TRBJ2-5; the D gene is possibly TRBD2 (6 bases). Trimming cost V 3 bases and J 3 bases, with 14 bases left between them. Germline lookup yields CDR1 SQVTM and CDR2 ANQGSEA. This CDR3 spans 14 amino acids.

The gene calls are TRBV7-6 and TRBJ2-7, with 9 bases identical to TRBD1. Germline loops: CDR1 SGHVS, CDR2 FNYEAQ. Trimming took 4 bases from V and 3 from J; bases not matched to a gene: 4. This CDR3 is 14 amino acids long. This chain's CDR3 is CASSSGQGYYEQYF. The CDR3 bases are TGTGCCAGCAGCTCGGGACAGGGATACTACGAGCAGTACTTC.

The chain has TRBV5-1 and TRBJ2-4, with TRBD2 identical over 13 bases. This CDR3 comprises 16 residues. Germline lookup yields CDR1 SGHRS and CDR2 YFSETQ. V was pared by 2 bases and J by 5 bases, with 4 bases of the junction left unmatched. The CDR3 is CASSLLAGGPQNIQYF. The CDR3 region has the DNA TGCGCCAGCAGCTTACTAGCGGGGGGGCCTCAAAACATTCAGTACTTC. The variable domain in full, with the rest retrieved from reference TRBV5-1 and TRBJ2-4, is KAGVTQTPRYLIKTRGQQVTLSCSPISGHRSVSWYQQTPGQGLQFLFEYFSETQRNKGNFPGRFSGRQFSNSRSEMNVSTLELGDSALYLCASSLLAGGPQNIQYFGAGTRLSVL.

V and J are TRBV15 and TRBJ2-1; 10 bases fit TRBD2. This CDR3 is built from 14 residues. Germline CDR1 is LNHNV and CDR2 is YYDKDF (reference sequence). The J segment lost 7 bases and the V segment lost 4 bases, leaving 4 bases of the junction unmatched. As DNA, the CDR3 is TGTGCCACCAGCAAAGCGGGGGGGCAGAATGAGCAGTTCTTC. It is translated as CATSKAGGQNEQFF. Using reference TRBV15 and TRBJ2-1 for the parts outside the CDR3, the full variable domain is DAMVIQNPRYQVTQFGKPVTLSCSQTLNHNVMYWYQQKSSQAPKLLFHYYDKDFNNEADTPDNFQSRRPNTSFCFLDIRSPGLGDTAMYLCATSKAGGQNEQFFGPGTRLTVL.

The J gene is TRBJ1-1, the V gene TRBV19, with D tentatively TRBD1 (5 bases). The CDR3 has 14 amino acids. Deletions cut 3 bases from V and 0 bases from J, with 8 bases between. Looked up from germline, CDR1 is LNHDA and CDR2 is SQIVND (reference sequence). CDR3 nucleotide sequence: TGTGCCAGTAGTATGGGGGGGATGAACACTGAAGCTTTCTTT. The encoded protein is CASSMGGMNTEAFF.

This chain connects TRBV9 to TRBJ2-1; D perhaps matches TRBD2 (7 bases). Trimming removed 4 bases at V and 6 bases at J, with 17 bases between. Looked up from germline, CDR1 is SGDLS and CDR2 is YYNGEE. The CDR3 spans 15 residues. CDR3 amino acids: CASSPWGGPSNEQFF. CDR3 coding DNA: TGTGCCAGCAGCCCCTGGGGGGGGCCCTCCAATGAGCAGTTCTTC. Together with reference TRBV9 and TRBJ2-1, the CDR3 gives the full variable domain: DSGVTQTPKHLITATGQRVTLRCSPRSGDLSVYWYQQSLDQGLQFLIQYYNGEERAKGNILERFSAQQFPDLHSELNLSSLELGDSALYFCASSPWGGPSNEQFFGPGTRLTVL.

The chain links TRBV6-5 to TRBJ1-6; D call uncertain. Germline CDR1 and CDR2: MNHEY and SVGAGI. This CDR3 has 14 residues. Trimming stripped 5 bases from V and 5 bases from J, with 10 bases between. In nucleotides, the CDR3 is TGTGCCAGCAGTGATCCACAACATAATTCACCCCTCCACTTT. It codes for CASSDPQHNSPLHF.